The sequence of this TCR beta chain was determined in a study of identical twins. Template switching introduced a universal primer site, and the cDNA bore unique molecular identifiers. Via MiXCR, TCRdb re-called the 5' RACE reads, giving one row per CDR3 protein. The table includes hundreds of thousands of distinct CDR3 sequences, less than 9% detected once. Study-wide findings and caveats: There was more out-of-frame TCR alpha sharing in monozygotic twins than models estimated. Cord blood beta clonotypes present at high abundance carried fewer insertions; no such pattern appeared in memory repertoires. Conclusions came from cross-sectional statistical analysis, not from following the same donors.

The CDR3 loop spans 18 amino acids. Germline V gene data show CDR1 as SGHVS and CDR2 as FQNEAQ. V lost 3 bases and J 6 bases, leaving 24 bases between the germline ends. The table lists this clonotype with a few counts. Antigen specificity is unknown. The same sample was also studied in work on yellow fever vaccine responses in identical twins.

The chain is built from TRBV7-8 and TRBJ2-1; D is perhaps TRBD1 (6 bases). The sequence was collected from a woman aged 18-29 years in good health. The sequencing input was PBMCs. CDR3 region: CASSFYSPRGPPPNEQFF. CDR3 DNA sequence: TGTGCCAGCAGCTTTTATAGCCCCAGGGGTCCCCCCCCCAATGAGCAGTTCTTC.